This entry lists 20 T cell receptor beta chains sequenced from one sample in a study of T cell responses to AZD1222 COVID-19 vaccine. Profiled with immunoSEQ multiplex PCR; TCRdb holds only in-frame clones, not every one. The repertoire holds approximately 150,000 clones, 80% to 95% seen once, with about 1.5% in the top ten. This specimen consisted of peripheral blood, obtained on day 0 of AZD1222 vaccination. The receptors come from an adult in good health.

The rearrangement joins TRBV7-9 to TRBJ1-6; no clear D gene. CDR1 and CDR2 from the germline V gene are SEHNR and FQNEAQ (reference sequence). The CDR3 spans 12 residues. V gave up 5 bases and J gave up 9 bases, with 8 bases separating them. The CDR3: CASSQIGSPLHF. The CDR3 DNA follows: TGTGCCAGCAGCCAAATCGGTTCACCCCTCCACTTT. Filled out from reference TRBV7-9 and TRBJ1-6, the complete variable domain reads DTGVSQNPRHKITKRGQNVTFRCDPISEHNRLYWYRQTLGQGPEFLTYFQNEAQLEKSRLLSDRFSAERPKGSFSTLEIQRTEQGDSAMYLCASSQIGSPLHFGNGTRLTVT.

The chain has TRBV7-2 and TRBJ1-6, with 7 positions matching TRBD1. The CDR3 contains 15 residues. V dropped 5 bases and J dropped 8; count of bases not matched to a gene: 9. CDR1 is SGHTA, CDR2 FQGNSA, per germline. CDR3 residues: CASSPYRGGDSPLHF. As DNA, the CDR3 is TGTGCCAGCAGCCCCTACAGGGGAGGGGATTCACCCCTCCACTTT. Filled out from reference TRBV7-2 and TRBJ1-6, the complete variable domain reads GAGVSQSPSNKVTEKGKDVELRCDPISGHTALYWYRQSLGQGLEFLIYFQGNSAPDKSGLPSDRFSAERTGGSVSTLTIQRTQQEDSAVYLCASSPYRGGDSPLHFGNGTRLTVT.

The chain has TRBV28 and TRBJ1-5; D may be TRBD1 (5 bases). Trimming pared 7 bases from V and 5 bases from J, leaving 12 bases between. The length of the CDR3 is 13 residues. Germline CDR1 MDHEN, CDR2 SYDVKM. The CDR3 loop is CASTLGVHQPQHF. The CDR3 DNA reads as TGTGCCAGCACCCTGGGGGTTCATCAGCCCCAGCATTTT.

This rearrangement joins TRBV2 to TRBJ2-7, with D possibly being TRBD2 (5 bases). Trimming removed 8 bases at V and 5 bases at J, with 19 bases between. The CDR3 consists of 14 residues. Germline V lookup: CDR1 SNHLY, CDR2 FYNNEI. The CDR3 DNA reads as TGTGCCAGCTTTAGCGCCCTGGGCCCCCACGAGCAGTACTTC. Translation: CASFSALGPHEQYF.

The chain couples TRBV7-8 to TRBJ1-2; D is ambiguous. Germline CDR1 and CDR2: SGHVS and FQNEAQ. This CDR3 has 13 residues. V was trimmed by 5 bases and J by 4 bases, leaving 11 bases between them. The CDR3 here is CASSRTEGYGYTF. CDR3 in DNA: TGTGCCAGCAGCCGCACGGAGGGCTATGGCTACACCTTC.

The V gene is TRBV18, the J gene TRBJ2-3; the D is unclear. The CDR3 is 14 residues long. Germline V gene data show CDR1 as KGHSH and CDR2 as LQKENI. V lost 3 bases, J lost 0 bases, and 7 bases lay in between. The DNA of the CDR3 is TGTGCCAGCTCACCCAACGAGAGCACAGATACGCAGTATTTT. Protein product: CASSPNESTDTQYF.

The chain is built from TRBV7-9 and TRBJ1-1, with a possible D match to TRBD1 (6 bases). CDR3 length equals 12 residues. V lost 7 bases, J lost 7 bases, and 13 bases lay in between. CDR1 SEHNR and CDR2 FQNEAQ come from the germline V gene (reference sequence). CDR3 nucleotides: TGTGCCAGCAACAAACAGGGAAGTGAAGCTTTCTTT. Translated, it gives CASNKQGSEAFF. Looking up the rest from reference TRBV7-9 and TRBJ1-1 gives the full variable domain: DTGVSQNPRHKITKRGQNVTFRCDPISEHNRLYWYRQTLGQGPEFLTYFQNEAQLEKSRLLSDRFSAERPKGSFSTLEIQRTEQGDSAMYLCASNKQGSEAFFGQGTRLTVV.

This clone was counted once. The CDR3 DNA follows: TGCGCCAGTAGTCCCGGGGTAACCTACGAGCAGTACTTC. Translation gives CASSPGVTYEQYF. The chain links TRBV10-2 to TRBJ2-7; a possible D gene is TRBD2 (5 bases). Between the trimmed V and J ends, which lost 9 bases and 2 bases, there was a span of 14 bases. CDR3 length: 13 amino acids. Per germline, CDR1 WSHSY and CDR2 SAAADI.

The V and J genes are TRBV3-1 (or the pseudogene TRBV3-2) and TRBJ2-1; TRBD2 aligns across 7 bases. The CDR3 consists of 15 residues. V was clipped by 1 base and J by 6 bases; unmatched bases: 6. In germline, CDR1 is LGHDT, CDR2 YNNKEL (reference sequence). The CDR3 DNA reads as TGTGCCAGCAGCCAAGGCAGCGGGATAACCAATGAGCAGTTCTTC. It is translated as CASSQGSGITNEQFF.

The CDR3 reads CAISVEGAGEKLFF. In DNA form, the CDR3 reads TGTGCCATCAGTGTAGAGGGGGCGGGTGAAAAACTGTTTTTT. The chain uses TRBV10-3 and TRBJ1-4; 7 positions match TRBD1. In germline, CDR1 is ENHRY, CDR2 SYGVKD. CDR3 length: 14 amino acids. With 4 bases clipped from V and 7 bases from J, the junction kept 6 bases outside the gene matches.

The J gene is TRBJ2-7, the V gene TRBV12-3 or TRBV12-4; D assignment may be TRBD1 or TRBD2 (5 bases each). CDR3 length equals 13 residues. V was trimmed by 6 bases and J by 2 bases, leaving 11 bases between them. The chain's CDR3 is CASRGTGTYEQYF. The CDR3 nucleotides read TGTGCCAGCAGGGGGACGGGCACCTACGAGCAGTACTTC.

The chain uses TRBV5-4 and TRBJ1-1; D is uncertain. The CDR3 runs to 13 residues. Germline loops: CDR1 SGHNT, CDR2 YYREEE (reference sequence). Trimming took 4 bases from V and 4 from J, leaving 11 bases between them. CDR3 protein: CASSAETFTEAFF. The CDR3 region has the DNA TGTGCCAGCAGCGCCGAGACATTCACTGAAGCTTTCTTT.

CDR3 sequence: CAILSGNYGYTF. DNA of the CDR3: TGTGCAATACTCTCCGGAAACTATGGCTACACCTTC. The V call is TRBV30, the J call TRBJ1-2; D is undetermined. The CDR3 covers 12 residues. Looked up from germline, CDR1 is GTSNPN and CDR2 is SVGIG (reference sequence).

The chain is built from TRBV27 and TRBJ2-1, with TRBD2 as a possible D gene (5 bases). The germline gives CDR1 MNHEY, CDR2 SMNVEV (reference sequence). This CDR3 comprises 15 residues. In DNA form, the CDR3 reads TGTGCGGCAGGTATAGCGCTAAGCTCCTACAATGAGCAGTTCTTC. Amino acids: CAAGIALSSYNEQFF.

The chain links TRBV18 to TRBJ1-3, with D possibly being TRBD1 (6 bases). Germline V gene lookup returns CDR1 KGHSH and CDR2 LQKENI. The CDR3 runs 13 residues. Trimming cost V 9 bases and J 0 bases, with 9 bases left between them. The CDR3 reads CASGQSSGNTIYF. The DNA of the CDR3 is TGTGCCAGTGGACAGAGCTCTGGAAACACCATATATTTT.

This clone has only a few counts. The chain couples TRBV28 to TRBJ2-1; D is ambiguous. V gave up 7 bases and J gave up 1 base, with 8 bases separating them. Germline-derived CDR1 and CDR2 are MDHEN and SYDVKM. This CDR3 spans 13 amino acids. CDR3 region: CASNVHSYNEQFF. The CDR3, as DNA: TGTGCCAGCAACGTACATTCCTACAATGAGCAGTTCTTC.

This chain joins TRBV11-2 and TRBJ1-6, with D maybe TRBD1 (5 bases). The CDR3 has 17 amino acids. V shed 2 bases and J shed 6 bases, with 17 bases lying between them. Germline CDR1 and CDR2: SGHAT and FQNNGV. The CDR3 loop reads CASSLNSAGVLNSPLHF. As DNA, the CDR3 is TGTGCCAGCAGCTTAAATTCGGCGGGGGTCCTTAATTCACCCCTCCACTTT.

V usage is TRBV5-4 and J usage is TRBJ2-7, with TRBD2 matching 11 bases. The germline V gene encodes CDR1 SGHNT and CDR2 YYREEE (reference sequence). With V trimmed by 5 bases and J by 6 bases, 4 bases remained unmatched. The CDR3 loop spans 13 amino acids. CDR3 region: CASSTGLAGEQYF. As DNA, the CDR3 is TGTGCCAGCAGTACCGGACTAGCGGGCGAGCAGTACTTC.

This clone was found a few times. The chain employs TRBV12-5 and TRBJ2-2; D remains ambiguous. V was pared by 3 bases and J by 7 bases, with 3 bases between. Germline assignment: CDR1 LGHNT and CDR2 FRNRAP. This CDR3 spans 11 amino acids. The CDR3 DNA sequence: TGTGCTAGTGGTTTTTTCGGGGAGCTGTTTTTT. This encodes CASGFFGELFF.

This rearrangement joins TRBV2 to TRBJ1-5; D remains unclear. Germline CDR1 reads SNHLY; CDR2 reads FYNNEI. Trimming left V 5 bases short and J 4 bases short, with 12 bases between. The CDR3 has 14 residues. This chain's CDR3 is CASSQSSGNQPQHF. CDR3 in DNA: TGTGCCAGCAGTCAAAGTAGTGGGAATCAGCCCCAGCATTTT. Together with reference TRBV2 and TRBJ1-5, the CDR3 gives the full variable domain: EPEVTQTPSHQVTQMGQEVILRCVPISNHLYFYWYRQILGQKVEFLVSFYNNEISEKSEIFDDQFSVERPDGSNFTLKIRSTKLEDSAMYFCASSQSSGNQPQHFGDGTRLSIL.